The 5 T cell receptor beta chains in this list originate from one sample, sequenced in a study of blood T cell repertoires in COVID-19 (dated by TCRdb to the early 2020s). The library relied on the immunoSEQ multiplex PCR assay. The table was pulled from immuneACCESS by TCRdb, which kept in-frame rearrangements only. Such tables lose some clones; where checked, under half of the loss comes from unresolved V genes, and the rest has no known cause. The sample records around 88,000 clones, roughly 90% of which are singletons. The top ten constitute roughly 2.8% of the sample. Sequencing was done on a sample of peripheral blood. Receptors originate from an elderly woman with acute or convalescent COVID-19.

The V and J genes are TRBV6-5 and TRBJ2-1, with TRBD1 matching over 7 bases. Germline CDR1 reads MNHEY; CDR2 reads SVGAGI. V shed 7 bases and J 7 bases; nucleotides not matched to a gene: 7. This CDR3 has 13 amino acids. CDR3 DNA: TGTGCCAGCACTAGACAGGGTTGGAATGAGCAGTTCTTC. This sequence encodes CASTRQGWNEQFF.

CDR3 sequence reads: CASSPDRVPNQPQHF. The CDR3 DNA reads as TGTGCCAGCAGTCCGGACAGGGTACCCAATCAGCCCCAGCATTTT. The J gene is TRBJ1-5, the V gene TRBV6-2 or TRBV6-3, with TRBD1 matching 8 bases. V lost 5 bases and J lost 3; bases outside the gene matches: 6. The CDR3 contains 15 residues. Germline V gene lookup returns CDR1 MNHEY and CDR2 SVGEGT.

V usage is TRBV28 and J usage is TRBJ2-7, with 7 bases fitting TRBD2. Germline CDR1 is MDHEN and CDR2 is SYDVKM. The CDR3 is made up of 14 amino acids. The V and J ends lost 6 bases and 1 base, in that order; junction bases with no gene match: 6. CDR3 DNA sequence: TGTGCCAGCAGGTGGGGAGGGGATTCCTACGAGCAGTACTTC. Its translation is CASRWGGDSYEQYF. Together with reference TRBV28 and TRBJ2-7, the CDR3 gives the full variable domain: DVKVTQSSRYLVKRTGEKVFLECVQDMDHENMFWYRQDPGLGLRLIYFSYDVKMKEKGDIPEGYSVSREKKERFSLILESASTNQTSMYLCASRWGGDSYEQYFGPGTRLTVT.

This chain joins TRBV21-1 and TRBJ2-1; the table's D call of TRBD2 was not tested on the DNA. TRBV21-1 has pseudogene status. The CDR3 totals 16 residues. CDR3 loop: CASGTSGKVIYNEQFF. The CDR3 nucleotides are TGTGCCAGCGGGACTAGCGGGAAGGTAATCTACAATGAGCAGTTCTTC.

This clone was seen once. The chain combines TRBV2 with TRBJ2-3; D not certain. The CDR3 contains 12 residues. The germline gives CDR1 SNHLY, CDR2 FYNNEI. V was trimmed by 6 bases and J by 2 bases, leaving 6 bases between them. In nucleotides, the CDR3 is TGTGCCAGCAGCCGCTACACAGATACGCAGTATTTT. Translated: CASSRYTDTQYF. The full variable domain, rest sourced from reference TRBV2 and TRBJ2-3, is EPEVTQTPSHQVTQMGQEVILRCVPISNHLYFYWYRQILGQKVEFLVSFYNNEISEKSEIFDDQFSVERPDGSNFTLKIRSTKLEDSAMYFCASSRYTDTQYFGPGTRLTVL.